These T cell receptor beta chains were read from a single sample in a study of blood T cell repertoires in COVID-19. Clones were sequenced by immunoSEQ multiplex PCR, and TCRdb holds only the in-frame ones, with some missing. The repertoire holds 50,000 to 75,000 clones, with approximately 78% as singletons. Source material: peripheral blood. These TCRs come from a man in his fifties or sixties with COVID-19, enrolled during active disease. The CDR3 runs from the conserved cysteine through the conserved F or W. The order of the fields is J gene, V gene, D gene, clone size, CDR3 protein, CDR3 DNA. The D gene is left open where the match is weak. Clone size is not always given. Where it is, it says once, few, many or a class for expanded clones.

TRBJ2-3	TRBV11-3	TRBD1	-	CASSLRTGGLNTQYF	TGTGCCAGCAGCCTCCGGACAGGGGGATTAAATACGCAGTATTTT
TRBJ2-1	TRBV2	TRBD2	-	CASRLAGGSYNEQFF	TGTGCCAGCAGACTAGCGGGGGGCTCCTACAATGAGCAGTTCTTC
TRBJ1-1	TRBV12-3/TRBV12-4	-	once	CASSLWPNTEAFF	TGTGCCAGCAGTTTATGGCCCAACACTGAAGCTTTCTTT
TRBJ1-1	TRBV27	-	few	CASSSGTAREAFF	TGTGCCAGCAGTTCGGGAACAGCTCGAGAAGCTTTCTTT
TRBJ2-2	TRBV28	TRBD1	few	CASSYSTGTGDVWAGELFF	TGTGCCAGCAGTTACTCGACCGGGACAGGGGATGTTTGGGCCGGGGAGCTGTTTTTT
TRBJ1-1	TRBV3-1/TRBV3-2	-	-	CASSQRNTEAFF	TGTGCCAGCAGCCAACGGAACACTGAAGCTTTCTTT
TRBJ2-7	TRBV18	TRBD1	-	CASSGTAYEQYF	TGTGCCAGCTCAGGGACAGCCTACGAGCAGTACTTC
TRBJ1-2	TRBV19	-	-	CASSIDRRYGYTF	TGTGCCAGTAGTATCGACAGGCGCTATGGCTACACCTTC
TRBJ1-2	TRBV19	-	-	CASSPTGTGYTF	TGTGCCAGTAGTCCTACAGGGACCGGCTACACCTTC
TRBJ2-1	TRBV12-3/TRBV12-4	-	few	CASSQGQTNEQFF	TGTGCCAGCAGCCAAGGACAGACCAATGAGCAGTTCTTC
TRBJ2-7	TRBV3-1/TRBV3-2	-	once	CASSQRVSYEQYF	TGTGCCAGCAGCCAACGGGTCTCCTACGAGCAGTACTTC
TRBJ2-6	TRBV6-5	-	-	CASSYSAASGANVLTF	TGTGCCAGCAGTTACTCAGCGGCATCTGGGGCCAACGTCCTGACTTTC
TRBJ2-7	TRBV7-9	-	once	CASSFARGFNEQYF	TGTGCCAGCAGCTTCGCCAGGGGATTCAACGAGCAGTACTTC
TRBJ2-7	TRBV18	TRBD2	medium-sized	CASSPTSGGAHEQYF	TGTGCCAGCTCACCTACTAGCGGGGGGGCCCACGAGCAGTACTTC
TRBJ1-1	TRBV3-1/TRBV3-2	-	-	CASSQGGGVTEAFF	TGTGCCAGCAGCCAAGGGGGGGGCGTCACTGAAGCTTTCTTT
TRBJ1-6	TRBV6-6	TRBD1	few	CASSRDSDNSPLHF	TGTGCCAGCAGTCGGGACAGCGATAATTCACCCCTCCACTTT
TRBJ2-3	TRBV5-1	-	-	CASSFGVGEDTQYF	TGCGCCAGCAGCTTCGGGGTCGGGGAAGATACGCAGTATTTT
TRBJ2-2	TRBV11-2	-	-	CASSWVQGGELFF	TGTGCCAGCAGCTGGGTCCAGGGAGGCGAGCTGTTTTTT
TRBJ2-7	TRBV5-1	TRBD1	-	CASKGALTSYEQYF	TGCGCCAGCAAGGGGGCTCTAACGTCCTACGAGCAGTACTTC
TRBJ2-1	TRBV21-1	-	-	CASSKEARGEQFF	TGTGCCAGCAGCAAAGAGGCTCGAGGTGAGCAGTTCTTC
TRBJ1-6	TRBV4-1	-	-	CASSQGTAAVSPLHF	TGCGCCAGCAGCCAAGGGACAGCCGCCGTTTCACCCCTCCACTTT
TRBJ2-3	TRBV20-1	-	-	CSADQGTQYF	TGCAGTGCAGACCAGGGAACGCAGTATTTT
TRBJ1-5	TRBV7-9	-	once	CASSLGPNSNQPQHF	TGTGCCAGCAGCTTAGGGCCGAATAGCAATCAGCCCCAGCATTTT
TRBJ2-5	TRBV4-1	TRBD1	-	CASSQGRQGQMTQYF	TGCGCCAGCAGCCAAGGAAGACAGGGGCAAATGACCCAGTACTTC
TRBJ2-3	TRBV20-1	-	-	CSASPSTATSTDTQYF	TGCAGTGCTAGTCCATCGACAGCCACTAGCACAGATACGCAGTATTTT
TRBJ2-5	TRBV10-3	TRBD2	-	CAISVLAGGGKTQYF	TGTGCCATCAGTGTGTTAGCGGGCGGAGGAAAGACCCAGTACTTC
TRBJ1-1	TRBV29-1	-	-	CSVPGQKTEAFF	TGCAGCGTTCCAGGGCAGAAAACTGAAGCTTTCTTT